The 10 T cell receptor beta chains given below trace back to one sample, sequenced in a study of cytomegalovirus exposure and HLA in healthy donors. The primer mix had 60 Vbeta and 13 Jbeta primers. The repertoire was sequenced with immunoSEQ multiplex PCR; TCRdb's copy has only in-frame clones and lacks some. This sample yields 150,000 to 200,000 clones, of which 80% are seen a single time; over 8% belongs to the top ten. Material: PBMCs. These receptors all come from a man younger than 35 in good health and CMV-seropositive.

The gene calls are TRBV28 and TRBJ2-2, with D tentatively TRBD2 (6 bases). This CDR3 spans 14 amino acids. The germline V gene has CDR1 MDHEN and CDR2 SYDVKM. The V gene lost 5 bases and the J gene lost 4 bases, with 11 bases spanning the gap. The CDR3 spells CASSPWRGTGELFF. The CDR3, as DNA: TGTGCCAGCAGTCCATGGAGGGGCACCGGGGAGCTGTTTTTT.

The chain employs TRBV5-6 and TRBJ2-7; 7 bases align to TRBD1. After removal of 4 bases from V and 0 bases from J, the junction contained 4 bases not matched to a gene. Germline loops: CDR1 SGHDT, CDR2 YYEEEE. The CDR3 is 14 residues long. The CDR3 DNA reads TGTGCCAGCAGCCCGGGACAGAGCTCCTACGAGCAGTACTTC. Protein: CASSPGQSSYEQYF.

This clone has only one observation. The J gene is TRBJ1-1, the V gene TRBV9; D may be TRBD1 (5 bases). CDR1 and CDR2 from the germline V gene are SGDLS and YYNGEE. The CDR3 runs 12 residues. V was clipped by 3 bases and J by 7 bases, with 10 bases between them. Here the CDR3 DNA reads TGTGCCAGCAGCGCCGGGGGGAGTGAAGCTTTCTTT. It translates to CASSAGGSEAFF.

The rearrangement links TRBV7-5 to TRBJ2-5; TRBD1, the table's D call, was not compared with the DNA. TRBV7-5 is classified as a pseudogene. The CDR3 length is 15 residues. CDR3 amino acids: CARKGARRRQETQYF. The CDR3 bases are TGTGCCAGAAAAGGGGCCCGACGGCGTCAAGAGACCCAGTACTTC.

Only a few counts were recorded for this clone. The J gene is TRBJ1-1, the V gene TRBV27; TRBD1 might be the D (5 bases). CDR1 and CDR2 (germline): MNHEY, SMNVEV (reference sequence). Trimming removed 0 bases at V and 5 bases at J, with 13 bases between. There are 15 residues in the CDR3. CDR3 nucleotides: TGTGCCAGCAGTTTATCGCGGGGGTTCGGGACTGAAGCTTTCTTT. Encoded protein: CASSLSRGFGTEAFF.

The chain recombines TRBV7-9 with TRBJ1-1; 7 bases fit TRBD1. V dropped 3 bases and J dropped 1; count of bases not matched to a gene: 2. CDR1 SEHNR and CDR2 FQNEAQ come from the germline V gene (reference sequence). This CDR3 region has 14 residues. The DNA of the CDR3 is TGTGCCAGCAGCTTCGACAGGGCGAACACTGAAGCTTTCTTT. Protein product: CASSFDRANTEAFF.

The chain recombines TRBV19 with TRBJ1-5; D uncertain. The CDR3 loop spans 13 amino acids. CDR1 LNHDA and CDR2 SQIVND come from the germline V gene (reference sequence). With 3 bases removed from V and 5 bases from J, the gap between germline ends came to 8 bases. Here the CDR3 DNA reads TGTGCCAGTAGTATCCGAGCTGATCAGCCCCAGCATTTT. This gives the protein CASSIRADQPQHF.

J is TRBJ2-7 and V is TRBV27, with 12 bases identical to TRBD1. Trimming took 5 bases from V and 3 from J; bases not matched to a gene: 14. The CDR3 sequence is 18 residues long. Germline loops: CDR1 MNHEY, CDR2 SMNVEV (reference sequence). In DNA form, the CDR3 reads TGTGCCAGCAGTGCAACCGGGACAGGGGGCCCGGGGTTCTACGAGCAGTACTTC. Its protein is CASSATGTGGPGFYEQYF.

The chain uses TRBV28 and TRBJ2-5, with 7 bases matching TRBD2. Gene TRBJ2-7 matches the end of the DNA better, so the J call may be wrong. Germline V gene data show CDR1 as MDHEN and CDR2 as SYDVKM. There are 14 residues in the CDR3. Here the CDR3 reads CASNLGGRVYEQYF. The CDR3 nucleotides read TGTGCCAGCAATCTTGGTGGGAGGGTATACGAGCAGTACTTC.

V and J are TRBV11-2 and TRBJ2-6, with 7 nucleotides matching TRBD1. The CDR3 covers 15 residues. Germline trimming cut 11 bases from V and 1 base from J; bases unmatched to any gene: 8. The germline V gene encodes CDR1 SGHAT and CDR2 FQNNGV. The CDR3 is CAEDLTGSGANVLTF. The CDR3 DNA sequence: TGTGCCGAGGACTTGACAGGGTCTGGGGCCAACGTCCTGACTTTC.